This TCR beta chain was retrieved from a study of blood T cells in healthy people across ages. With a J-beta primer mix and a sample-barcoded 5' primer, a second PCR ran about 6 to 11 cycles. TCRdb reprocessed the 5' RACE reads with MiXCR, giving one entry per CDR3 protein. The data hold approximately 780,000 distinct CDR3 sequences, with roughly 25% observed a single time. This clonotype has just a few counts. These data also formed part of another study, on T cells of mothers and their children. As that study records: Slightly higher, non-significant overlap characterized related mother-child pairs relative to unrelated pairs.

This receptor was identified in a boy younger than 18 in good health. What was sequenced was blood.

As DNA, the CDR3 is TGTGCCAGCAGTTTAACGGGGGCCTGGGGCTACACCTTC. It yields the protein CASSLTGAWGYTF. The V and J genes are TRBV28 and TRBJ1-2, with TRBD1 as a possible D gene (6 bases). V gave up 2 bases and J gave up 8 bases, with 12 bases separating them. This CDR3 spans 13 amino acids. The germline V gene encodes CDR1 MDHEN and CDR2 SYDVKM.